The clone carrying this T cell receptor (beta chain) was counted once. This sample is drawn from a study of blood T cell repertoires in COVID-19. Study members were between about 18 and 95 years old and lived in approximately 25 US regions. Participant reports of clinical history set cohort assignment. Original handling: Estimates of nucleated cell counts were drawn from the amplification of reference gene primers. Using immunoSEQ multiplex PCR, the repertoire was profiled, and TCRdb retains in-frame clones only, with some absent. V and J calls and clone size come straight from that table; D and trimming were deduced from the DNA. The table has 220,000 or so clones, 84% seen once; the top ten hold 6.8%. Germline-derived CDR1 and CDR2 are MNHEY and SVGAGI. The CDR3 spans 14 residues. With 6 bases removed from V and 6 bases from J, the gap between germline ends came to 17 bases.

The receptor was derived from a woman aged 40 to 50 who had recovered from COVID-19. Sequencing used PBMCs or T cells enriched from blood (not recorded which). The rearrangement uses TRBV6-5 and TRBJ1-2; possible D gene TRBD1, 6 bases. This chain's CDR3 is CASSPLGGRHGYTF. CDR3 in DNA: TGTGCCAGCAGCCCCCTCGGGGGGCGTCATGGCTACACCTTC.